The clone carrying this T cell receptor beta chain was seen a handful of times. The data derive from a study of OX40 agonist ivuxolimab in advanced cancers. Assay: immunoSEQ multiplex PCR; the TCRdb copy retains only in-frame clones and omits some. The sample has fewer than 25,000 clones, about nine tenths seen once. Trimming at V came to 3 bases and at J to 7 bases, leaving 5 bases not matched to a gene. This CDR3 spans 14 amino acids. The germline CDR1 and CDR2 sequences are MNHEY and SMNVEV (reference sequence). Sequenced here: CD4+ or CD8+ T cells sorted from blood, sampled in a trial of the OX40 agonist ivuxolimab. The chain uses TRBV27 and TRBJ2-1; 8 nucleotides match TRBD2. This clonotype was obtained from an adult with an advanced solid tumor such as melanoma, head and neck, liver or kidney cancer. The CDR3 nucleotides read TGTGCCAGCAGTTTTATCCGACTAGCGAATGAGCAGTTCTTC. Its translation: CASSFIRLANEQFF.